This T cell receptor (beta chain) is from a study of blood T cell repertoires in COVID-19. Study background: Sources were T cells, B-cell-depleted T cells, or PBMCs; the material itself was cDNA or gDNA.

Authors' processing steps: Using reference gene primer amplification, nucleated cell counts were estimated. Measured with immunoSEQ multiplex PCR; TCRdb has only the in-frame clones, and not every one. The V and J calls and clone size come from that table; D and trimming were worked out from the DNA. Among a few hundred thousand clones listed, roughly nine tenths were seen once. Living in about two dozen US areas, the participants were between 18 and 89 years of age. Participants' own reports of clinical history determined their cohort assignment. CDR3 length equals 16 residues. The germline V gene encodes CDR1 SEHNR and CDR2 FQNEAQ (reference sequence). The J segment lost 2 bases and the V segment lost 1 base, leaving 6 bases of the junction unmatched.

This TCR came from a man between 18 and 35 years old who had recovered from COVID-19. The gene calls are TRBV7-9 and TRBJ2-7; 9 nucleotides agree with TRBD1. What was sequenced was PBMCs or T cells enriched from blood (not recorded which). The CDR3 loop reads CASSLGDRGSTYEQYF. The CDR3 nucleotides read TGTGCCAGCAGCTTAGGTGACAGGGGGTCAACCTACGAGCAGTACTTC.